This T cell receptor (beta chain) was captured by sequencing in a study of T cells in Graves' hyperthyroidism and ophthalmopathy. For the study at large: The initial diagnosis was the point when peripheral blood was collected, ahead of any treatment.

Germline V gene data show CDR1 as SGHDT and CDR2 as YYEEEE. The J segment lost 5 bases and the V segment lost 3 bases, leaving 7 bases of the junction unmatched. This CDR3 spans 14 amino acids. Remarks on this clonotype: Its antigen is not known.

Graves' hyperthyroidism qualified as stable when ophthalmopathy did not progress within 18 months. Using around 10 ml of fresh peripheral blood, PBMCs were prepared. Amplification yielded TCR beta CDR3 regions, with RNA transcripts as the source. Researchers ran a first-round RT-PCR on the TCR CDR3 using the HTBI primer set. TCRdb reanalysed the multiplex PCR reads using MiXCR and keeps one entry per CDR3 protein. The repertoire holds under 350,000 distinct CDR3 sequences, with about 20% as singletons. The study's findings and limits: The majority of expanded thyroid clonotypes above 0.001 also appeared in blood.

The sample taken for sequencing was blood. The sequence derives from a woman between 50 and 59 years old with Graves' hyperthyroidism. The chain uses TRBV5-6 and TRBJ2-5, with 7 bases that match TRBD1. The CDR3 loop is CASSSQGPQETQYF. As DNA, the CDR3 is TGTGCCAGCAGCTCACAGGGGCCTCAGGAGACCCAGTACTTC. Complete variable domain (other parts from reference TRBV5-6 and TRBJ2-5): DAGVTQSPTHLIKTRGQQVTLRCSPKSGHDTVSWYQQALGQGPQFIFQYYEEEERQRGNFPDRFSGHQFPNYSSELNVNALLLGDSALYLCASSSQGPQETQYFGPGTRLLVL.